Below, 7 T cell receptor beta chains from the same sample are listed, as sequenced in a study of long-term antiretroviral therapy in people with HIV. Run at survey level, the immunoSEQ assay was version v3.0. Here immunoSEQ multiplex PCR was the method, and the copy in TCRdb shows in-frame clones only, minus some. The sample yields approximately 28,000 clones, roughly 80% seen once. This sample comprised unsorted PBMCs, obtained 0.8 years before starting antiretroviral therapy. These receptors were obtained from a man younger than 35 with HIV.

This chain connects TRBV27 to TRBJ2-7; 8 positions match TRBD1. The junction had 4 bases not matched to a gene; V was cut back by 3 bases and J by 6 bases. CDR1 MNHEY and CDR2 SMNVEV come from the germline V gene (reference sequence). The CDR3 totals 13 residues. The CDR3 protein is CASSLHTGGEQYF. DNA for the CDR3: TGTGCCAGCAGTTTGCACACAGGGGGCGAGCAGTACTTC.

This clone was seen more than once but under ten times. The chain couples TRBV5-1 to TRBJ1-1, with D perhaps TRBD1 (5 bases). CDR1 and CDR2 (germline): SGHRS, YFSETQ. This CDR3 spans 13 amino acids. The V end was cut by 4 bases, the J end by 4 bases, with 11 bases between. The CDR3 nucleotides read TGCGCCAGCAGCCCCCAGGGTGGCACTGAAGCTTTCTTT. Encoded protein: CASSPQGGTEAFF.

The rearrangement joins TRBV6-4 to TRBJ2-1; D is possibly TRBD1 (6 bases). This CDR3 is built from 13 residues. The V gene lost 2 bases and the J gene lost 10 bases, with 12 bases spanning the gap. Germline loops: CDR1 MRHNA, CDR2 SNTAGT. CDR3 protein: CASSDGTGREQFF. CDR3 DNA: TGTGCCAGCAGTGACGGTACAGGGAGAGAGCAGTTCTTC.

This CDR3 reads CASSLGSYSGANVLTF. CDR3 bases: TGTGCCAGCAGCTTGGGGAGTTACTCTGGGGCCAACGTCCTGACTTTC. The chain combines TRBV5-8 with TRBJ2-6; no clear D. Trimming cost V 0 bases and J 0 bases, with 7 bases left between them. Germline V gene lookup returns CDR1 SGHTS and CDR2 YDEGEE. The CDR3 has 16 residues.

The rearrangement uses TRBV19 and TRBJ2-1, with 10 bases fitting TRBD2. V dropped 2 bases and J dropped 9; count of bases not matched to a gene: 4. CDR3 length: 14 amino acids. Per germline, CDR1 LNHDA and CDR2 SQIVND (reference sequence). The CDR3 DNA sequence: TGTGCCAGTAGTATAACTAGCGGGAAAGGTGAGCAGTTCTTC. Encoded protein: CASSITSGKGEQFF.

This rearrangement joins TRBV19 to TRBJ2-1; D might be TRBD2 (5 bases). V shed 3 bases and J shed 8 bases, with 11 bases lying between them. CDR1 and CDR2 (germline): LNHDA, SQIVND (reference sequence). This CDR3 spans 13 amino acids. CDR3 protein: CASSMGWRHEQFF. The CDR3 nucleotides are TGTGCCAGTAGTATGGGGTGGAGGCATGAGCAGTTCTTC.

The rearrangement joins TRBV4-1 to TRBJ2-2; 8 nucleotides align to TRBD2. This CDR3 spans 16 amino acids. CDR1 is MGHRA, CDR2 YSYEKL, per germline. V shed 1 base, J shed 6 bases, and the junction held 7 bases outside the gene matches. CDR3 protein: CASSQVGGARPGELFF. In DNA, the CDR3 is TGCGCCAGCAGCCAAGTCGGGGGGGCCCGGCCCGGGGAGCTGTTTTTT.